A selection of T cell receptor beta chains follows, all from one sample in a study of blood T cell repertoires in COVID-19. Profiling relied on immunoSEQ multiplex PCR, and the TCRdb table lists in-frame clones only, not all of them. This sample has 200,000 to 300,000 clones, with approximately 90% found just once. Source material: PBMCs or T cells enriched from blood (not recorded which). The receptors here all came from a woman aged 35 to 49 with acute COVID-19. The CDR3 runs from the conserved cysteine through the conserved F or W. Fields, in order: D gene, V gene, J gene, clone size, CDR3 protein, CDR3 DNA. The D gene is left open where the match is weak. Clone size, where shown, is once, few, many, or a class for clones that have expanded.

>TRBD1|TRBV10-2|TRBJ1-3|NA
CASRETGSGNTIYF
TGCGCCAGCAGGGAGACAGGGAGTGGAAACACCATATATTTT
>TRBD2|TRBV19|TRBJ2-2|NA
CASSDSGGSNTGELFF
TGTGCCAGTAGCGATAGCGGGGGGTCCAACACCGGGGAGCTGTTTTTT
>NA|TRBV10-3|TRBJ1-1|NA
CAISDPGTGGITEAFF
TGTGCCATCAGTGACCCCGGGACGGGGGGTATCACTGAAGCTTTCTTT
>NA|TRBV5-8|TRBJ1-5|once
CASSLEGRGQPQHF
TGTGCCAGCAGCTTGGAGGGAAGGGGACAGCCCCAGCATTTT
>TRBD1|TRBV7-8|TRBJ2-5|NA
CASSLVRDSLQETQYF
TGTGCCAGCAGCTTAGTCCGGGACAGCTTACAAGAGACCCAGTACTTC
>NA|TRBV20-1|TRBJ2-5|NA
CSASRGRRMGKETQYF
TGCAGTGCTAGTCGTGGGAGGAGAATGGGCAAAGAGACCCAGTACTTC
>TRBD1|TRBV5-1|TRBJ1-2|NA
CASSLDRGSDGYTF
TGCGCCAGCAGCTTGGACAGGGGATCGGATGGCTACACCTTC
>NA|TRBV5-4|TRBJ1-1|NA
CASSPEQENTEAFF
TGTGCCAGCAGCCCCGAACAGGAGAACACTGAAGCTTTCTTT
>TRBD1|TRBV5-1|TRBJ2-1|NA
CASSLNSRGPASSSYNEQFF
TGCGCCAGCAGCTTGAATTCCAGGGGGCCGGCGTCAAGCTCCTACAATGAGCAGTTCTTC
>NA|TRBV21-1|TRBJ1-5|NA
CASSKYRRDCNQPQHF
TGTGCCAGCAGCAAATACAGGAGGGATTGCAATCAGCCCCAGCATTTT
>TRBD1|TRBV2|TRBJ1-5|NA
CASSGQGGQPQHF
TGTGCCAGCAGTGGACAGGGCGGTCAGCCCCAGCATTTT
>NA|TRBV30|TRBJ2-1|NA
CAWSVRRELYEQFF
TGTGCCTGGAGCGTCCGCCGTGAGTTGTATGAGCAGTTCTTC
>TRBD1|TRBV27|TRBJ1-3|NA
CASSLSGTGSGNTIYF
TGTGCCAGCAGTTTGTCGGGGACAGGGTCTGGAAACACCATATATTTT
>TRBD1|TRBV5-1|TRBJ2-7|NA
CASSWRQGANEQYF
TGCGCCAGCAGCTGGCGTCAGGGGGCGAACGAGCAGTACTTC
>TRBD1|TRBV11-3|TRBJ2-1|NA
CASSPRDRPLPSNEQFF
TGTGCCAGCAGCCCGCGGGACAGGCCTCTCCCTAGCAATGAGCAGTTCTTC
>NA|TRBV7-2|TRBJ1-1|NA
CASSLPPPGRDGEAFF
TGTGCCAGCAGCTTACCACCCCCGGGCAGGGATGGTGAAGCTTTCTTT
>TRBD1|TRBV18|TRBJ1-1|NA
CASSAETGMDTEAFF
TGTGCCAGCTCAGCCGAGACAGGGATGGACACTGAAGCTTTCTTT
>TRBD1|TRBV27|TRBJ2-5|NA
CASSRRDRVSETQYF
TGTGCCAGCAGTAGAAGGGACAGGGTGTCGGAGACCCAGTACTTC
>NA|TRBV2|TRBJ1-2|NA
CASSESHYGYTF
TGTGCCAGCAGTGAGAGCCACTATGGCTACACCTTC
>TRBD2|TRBV27|TRBJ2-1|NA
CASSLPGLAINEQFF
TGTGCCAGCAGCCTTCCGGGACTAGCCATCAATGAGCAGTTCTTC
>TRBD1|TRBV5-4|TRBJ1-4|NA
CASSLRGTGVEKLFF
TGTGCCAGCAGCTTGAGAGGGACAGGAGTTGAAAAACTGTTTTTT
>NA|TRBV7-2|TRBJ1-1|NA
CASSLFNRDAFF
TGTGCCAGCAGCTTATTCAACAGGGACGCTTTCTTT
>TRBD1|TRBV30|TRBJ1-6|once
CAWSPPGTGRYNSPLHF
TGTGCCTGGAGTCCGCCCGGGACAGGGCGCTATAATTCACCCCTCCACTTT
>TRBD1|TRBV5-1|TRBJ1-2|NA
CASSLEGQGVHGYTF
TGCGCCAGCAGCTTGGAAGGACAGGGGGTACATGGCTACACCTTC
>NA|TRBV5-1|TRBJ1-1|NA
CASSLDSLNTEAFF
TGCGCCAGCAGCTTGGACAGTTTGAACACTGAAGCTTTCTTT
>TRBD2|TRBV7-8|TRBJ2-2|NA
CASSPTTAGGAGELFF
TGTGCCAGCAGCCCCACGACGGCGGGGGGGGCCGGGGAGCTGTTTTTT
>NA|TRBV11-2|TRBJ1-2|NA
CASSLYREGYTF
TGTGCCAGCAGCTTATACAGGGAAGGCTACACCTTC
>TRBD1|TRBV6-5|TRBJ1-6|NA
CASSYSGQATNSPLHF
TGTGCCAGCAGCTACAGCGGACAGGCCACGAATTCACCCCTCCACTTT
>TRBD2|TRBV4-3|TRBJ2-3|NA
CASSLRGLTSGSTDTQYF
TGCGCCAGCAGCCTTCGAGGGTTGACTAGCGGGAGCACAGATACGCAGTATTTT
>TRBD1|TRBV6-5|TRBJ1-6|NA
CASRTGVDNSPLHF
TGTGCCAGCAGGACAGGGGTCGATAATTCACCCCTCCACTTT
>TRBD1|TRBV24-1|TRBJ1-2|NA
CATQEGTGTGHYGYTF
TGTGCCACGCAGGAAGGAACCGGGACAGGACATTATGGCTACACCTTC
>TRBD1|TRBV6-2/TRBV6-3|TRBJ2-7|NA
CASTPIGTVHEQYF
TGTGCCAGCACCCCCATCGGGACAGTCCACGAGCAGTACTTC